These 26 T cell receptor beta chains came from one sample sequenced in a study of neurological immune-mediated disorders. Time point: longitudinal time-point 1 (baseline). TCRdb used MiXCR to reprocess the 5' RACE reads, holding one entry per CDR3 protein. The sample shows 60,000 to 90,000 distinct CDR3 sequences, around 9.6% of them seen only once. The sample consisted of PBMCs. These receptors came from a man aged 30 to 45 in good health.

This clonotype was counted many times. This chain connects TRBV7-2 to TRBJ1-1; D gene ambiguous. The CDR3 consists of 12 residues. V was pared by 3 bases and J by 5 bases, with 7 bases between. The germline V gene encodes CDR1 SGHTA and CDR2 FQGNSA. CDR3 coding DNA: TGTGCCAGCAGCTTTGTCAGGACTGAAGCTTTCTTT. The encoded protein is CASSFVRTEAFF.

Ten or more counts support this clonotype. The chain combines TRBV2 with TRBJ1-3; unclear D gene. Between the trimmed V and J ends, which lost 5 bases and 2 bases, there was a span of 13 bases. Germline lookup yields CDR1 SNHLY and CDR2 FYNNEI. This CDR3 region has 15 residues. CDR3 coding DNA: TGTGCCAGCAGTCTAACGGGGTTGGCTGGAAACACCATATATTTT. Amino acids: CASSLTGLAGNTIYF.

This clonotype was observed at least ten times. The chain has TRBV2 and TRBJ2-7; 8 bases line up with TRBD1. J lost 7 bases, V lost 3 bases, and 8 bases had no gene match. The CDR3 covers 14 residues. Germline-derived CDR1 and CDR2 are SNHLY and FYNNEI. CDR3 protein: CASSEWQGADEQYF. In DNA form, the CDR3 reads TGTGCCAGCAGTGAGTGGCAGGGGGCGGATGAGCAGTACTTC.

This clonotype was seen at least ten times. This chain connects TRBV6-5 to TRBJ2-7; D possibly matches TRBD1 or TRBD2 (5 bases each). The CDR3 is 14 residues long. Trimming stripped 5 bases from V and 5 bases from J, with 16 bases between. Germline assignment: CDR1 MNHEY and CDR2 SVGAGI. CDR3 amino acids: CASSRGERVHEQYF. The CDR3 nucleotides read TGTGCCAGCAGTCGAGGGGAGAGGGTCCACGAGCAGTACTTC.

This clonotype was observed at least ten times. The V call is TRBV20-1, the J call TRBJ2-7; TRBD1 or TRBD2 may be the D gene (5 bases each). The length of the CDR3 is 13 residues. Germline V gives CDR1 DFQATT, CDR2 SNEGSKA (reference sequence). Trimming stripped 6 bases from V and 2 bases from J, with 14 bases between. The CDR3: CSATRDRTYEQYF. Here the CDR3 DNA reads TGCAGTGCCACCCGGGACCGGACCTACGAGCAGTACTTC.

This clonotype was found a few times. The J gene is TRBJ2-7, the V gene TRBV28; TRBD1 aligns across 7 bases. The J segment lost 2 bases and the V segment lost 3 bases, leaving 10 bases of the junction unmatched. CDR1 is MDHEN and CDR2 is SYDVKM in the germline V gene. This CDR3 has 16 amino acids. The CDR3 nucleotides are TGTGCCAGCAGTTTCCGGACAGGAGGAAGGGCCTACGAGCAGTACTTC. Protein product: CASSFRTGGRAYEQYF.

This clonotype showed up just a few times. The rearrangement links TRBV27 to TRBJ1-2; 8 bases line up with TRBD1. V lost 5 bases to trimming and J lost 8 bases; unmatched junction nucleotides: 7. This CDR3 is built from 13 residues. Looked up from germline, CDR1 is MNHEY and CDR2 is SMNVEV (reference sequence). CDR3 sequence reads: CASSPTGGIGYTF. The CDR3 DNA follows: TGTGCCAGCAGTCCCACAGGGGGAATAGGCTACACCTTC.

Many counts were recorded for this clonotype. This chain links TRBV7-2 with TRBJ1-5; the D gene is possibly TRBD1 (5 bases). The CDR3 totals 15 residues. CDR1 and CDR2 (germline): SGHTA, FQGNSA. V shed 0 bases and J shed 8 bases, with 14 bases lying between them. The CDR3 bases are TGTGCCAGCAGCTTAGCGCCAGGAGCGGGGGAGCCCCAGCATTTT. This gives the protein CASSLAPGAGEPQHF.

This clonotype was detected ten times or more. CDR3 residues: CASSLSGTSGMSYNEQFF. CDR3 in DNA: TGCGCCAGCAGCTTGTCGGGGACTAGCGGGATGTCCTACAATGAGCAGTTCTTC. The chain joins TRBV5-1 to TRBJ2-1; 13 bases agree with TRBD2. J gave up 1 base and V 1 base, and 5 bases lay outside the gene matches. The germline CDR1 and CDR2 sequences are SGHRS and YFSETQ. CDR3 length equals 18 residues.

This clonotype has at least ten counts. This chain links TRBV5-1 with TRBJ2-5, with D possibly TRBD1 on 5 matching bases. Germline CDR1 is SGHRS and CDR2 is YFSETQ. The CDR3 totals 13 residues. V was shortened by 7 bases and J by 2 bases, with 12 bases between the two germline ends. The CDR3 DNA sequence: TGCGCCAGCTTCCGACAGCCTCAAGAGACCCAGTACTTC. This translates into CASFRQPQETQYF.

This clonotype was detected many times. For the CDR3, the DNA is TGTGCCATCACCCGGGGGGACTCCTACGAGCAGTACTTC. This gives the protein CAITRGDSYEQYF. V is TRBV10-3 and J is TRBJ2-7, with 7 nucleotides matching TRBD2. CDR1 is ENHRY, CDR2 SYGVKD, per germline. The V and J ends lost 7 bases and 0 bases, in that order; junction bases with no gene match: 3. The CDR3 loop spans 13 amino acids.

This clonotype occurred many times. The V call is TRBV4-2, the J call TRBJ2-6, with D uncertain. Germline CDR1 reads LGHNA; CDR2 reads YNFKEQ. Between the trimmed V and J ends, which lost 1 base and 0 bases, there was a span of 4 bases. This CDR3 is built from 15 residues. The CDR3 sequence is CASSQGGSGANVLTF. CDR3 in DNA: TGTGCCAGCAGCCAAGGGGGCTCTGGGGCCAACGTCCTGACTTTC.

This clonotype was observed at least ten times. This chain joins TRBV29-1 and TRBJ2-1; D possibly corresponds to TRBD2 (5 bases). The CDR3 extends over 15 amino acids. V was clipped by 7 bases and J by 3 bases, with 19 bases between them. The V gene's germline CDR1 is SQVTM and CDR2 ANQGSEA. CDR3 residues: CSAAVGAANYNEQFF. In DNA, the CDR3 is TGCAGCGCGGCAGTGGGAGCCGCGAACTACAATGAGCAGTTCTTC.

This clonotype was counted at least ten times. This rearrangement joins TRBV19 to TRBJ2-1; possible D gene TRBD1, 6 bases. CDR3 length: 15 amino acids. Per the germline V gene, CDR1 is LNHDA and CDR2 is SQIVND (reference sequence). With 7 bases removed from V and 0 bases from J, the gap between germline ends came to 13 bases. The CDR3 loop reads CASNIQGSSYNEQFF. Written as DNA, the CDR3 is TGTGCCAGTAACATACAGGGAAGCTCCTACAATGAGCAGTTCTTC.

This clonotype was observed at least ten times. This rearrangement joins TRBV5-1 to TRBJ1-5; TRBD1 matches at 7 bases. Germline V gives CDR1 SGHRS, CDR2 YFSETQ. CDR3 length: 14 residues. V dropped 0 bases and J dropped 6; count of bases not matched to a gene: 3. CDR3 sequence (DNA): TGCGCCAGCAGCTTGGAGGGGGCCAGTCAGCCCCAGCATTTT. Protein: CASSLEGASQPQHF.

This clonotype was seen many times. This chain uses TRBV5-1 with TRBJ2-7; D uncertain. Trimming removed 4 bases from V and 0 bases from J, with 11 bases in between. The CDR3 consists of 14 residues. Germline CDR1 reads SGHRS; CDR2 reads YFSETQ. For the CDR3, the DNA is TGCGCCAGCAGCCTAGAGACATACTCCTACGAGCAGTACTTC. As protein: CASSLETYSYEQYF.

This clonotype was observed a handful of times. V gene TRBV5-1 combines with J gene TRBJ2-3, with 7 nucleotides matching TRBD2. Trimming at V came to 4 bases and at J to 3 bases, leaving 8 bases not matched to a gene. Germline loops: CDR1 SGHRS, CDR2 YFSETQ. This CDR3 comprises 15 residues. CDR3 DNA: TGCGCCAGCAGCGCGCCAGGGCGGGGGACAGATACGCAGTATTTT. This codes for CASSAPGRGTDTQYF. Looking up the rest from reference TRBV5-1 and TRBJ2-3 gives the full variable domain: KAGVTQTPRYLIKTRGQQVTLSCSPISGHRSVSWYQQTPGQGLQFLFEYFSETQRNKGNFPGRFSGRQFSNSRSEMNVSTLELGDSALYLCASSAPGRGTDTQYFGPGTRLTVL.

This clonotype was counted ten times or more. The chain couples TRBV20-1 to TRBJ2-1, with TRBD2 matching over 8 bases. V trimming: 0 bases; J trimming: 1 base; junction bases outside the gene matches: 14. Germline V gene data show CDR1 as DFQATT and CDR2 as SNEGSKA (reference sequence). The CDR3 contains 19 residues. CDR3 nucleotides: TGCAGTGCTAGAGATCCCGGGGGGACTAGTGAAACTTCCTACAATGAGCAGTTCTTC. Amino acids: CSARDPGGTSETSYNEQFF.

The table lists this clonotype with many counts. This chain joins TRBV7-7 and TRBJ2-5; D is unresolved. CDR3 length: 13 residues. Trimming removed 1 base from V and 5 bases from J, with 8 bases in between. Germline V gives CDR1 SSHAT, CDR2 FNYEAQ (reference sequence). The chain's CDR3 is CASSLDTDETQYF. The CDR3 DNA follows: TGTGCCAGCAGCTTAGACACCGACGAGACCCAGTACTTC.

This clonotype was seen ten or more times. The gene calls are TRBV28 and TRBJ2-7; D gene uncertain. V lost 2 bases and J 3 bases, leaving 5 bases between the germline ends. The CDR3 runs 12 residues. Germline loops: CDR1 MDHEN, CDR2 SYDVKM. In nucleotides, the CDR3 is TGTGCCAGCAGTTTACGGCTCTACGAGCAGTACTTC. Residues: CASSLRLYEQYF. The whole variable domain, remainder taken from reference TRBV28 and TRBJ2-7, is DVKVTQSSRYLVKRTGEKVFLECVQDMDHENMFWYRQDPGLGLRLIYFSYDVKMKEKGDIPEGYSVSREKKERFSLILESASTNQTSMYLCASSLRLYEQYFGPGTRLTVT.

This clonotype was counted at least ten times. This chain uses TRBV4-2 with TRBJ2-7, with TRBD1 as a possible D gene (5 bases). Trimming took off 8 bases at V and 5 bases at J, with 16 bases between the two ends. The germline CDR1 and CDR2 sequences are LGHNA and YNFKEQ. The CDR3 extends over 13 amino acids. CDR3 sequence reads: CASGARNTDEQYF. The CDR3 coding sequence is TGTGCCAGCGGGGCGAGAAACACCGACGAGCAGTACTTC.

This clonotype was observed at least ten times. The CDR3 protein is CSVAGTHNTGELFF. CDR3 bases: TGCAGCGTTGCCGGGACTCATAACACCGGGGAGCTGTTTTTT. V is TRBV29-1 and J is TRBJ2-2; D may be TRBD2 (6 bases). This CDR3 contains 14 residues. CDR1 and CDR2 (germline): SQVTM, ANQGSEA. Deletions cut 4 bases from V and 2 bases from J, with 11 bases between.

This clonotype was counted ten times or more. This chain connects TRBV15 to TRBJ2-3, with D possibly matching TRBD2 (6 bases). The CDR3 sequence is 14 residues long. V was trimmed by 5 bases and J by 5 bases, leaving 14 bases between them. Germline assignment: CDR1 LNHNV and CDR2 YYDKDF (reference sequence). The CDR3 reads CATSFQGGLDTQYF. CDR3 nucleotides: TGTGCCACCAGCTTTCAAGGAGGGTTAGATACGCAGTATTTT.

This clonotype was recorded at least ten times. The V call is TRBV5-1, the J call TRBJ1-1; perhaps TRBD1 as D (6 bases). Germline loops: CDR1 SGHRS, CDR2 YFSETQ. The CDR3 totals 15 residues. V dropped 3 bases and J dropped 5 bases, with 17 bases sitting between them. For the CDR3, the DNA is TGCGCCAGCAGCTGGGGGGAGGGGGGGTCTACTGAAGCTTTCTTT. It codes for CASSWGEGGSTEAFF. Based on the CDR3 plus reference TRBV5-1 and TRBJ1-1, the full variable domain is KAGVTQTPRYLIKTRGQQVTLSCSPISGHRSVSWYQQTPGQGLQFLFEYFSETQRNKGNFPGRFSGRQFSNSRSEMNVSTLELGDSALYLCASSWGEGGSTEAFFGQGTRLTVV.

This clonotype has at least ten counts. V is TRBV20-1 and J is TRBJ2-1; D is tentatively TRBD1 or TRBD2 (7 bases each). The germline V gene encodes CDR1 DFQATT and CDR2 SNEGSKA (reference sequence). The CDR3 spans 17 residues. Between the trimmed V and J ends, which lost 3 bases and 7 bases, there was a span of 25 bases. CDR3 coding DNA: TGCAGTGCTAGTCCCAGGGGGGGGACCGCGGGATGGAATGAGCAGTTCTTC. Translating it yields CSASPRGGTAGWNEQFF.

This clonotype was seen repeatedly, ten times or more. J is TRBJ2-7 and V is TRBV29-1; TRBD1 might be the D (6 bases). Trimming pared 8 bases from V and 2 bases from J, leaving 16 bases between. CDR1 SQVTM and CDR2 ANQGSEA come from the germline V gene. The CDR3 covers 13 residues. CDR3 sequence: CSPLWGTTYEQYF. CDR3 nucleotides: TGCAGCCCGCTATGGGGGACAACCTACGAGCAGTACTTC.